Reported below is one TCR beta chain. These data originate in a study of cytomegalovirus exposure and HLA in healthy donors. Both 60 Vbeta primers and 13 Jbeta primers went into the PCR. Data came from immunoSEQ multiplex PCR; TCRdb stores just in-frame clones and leaves some out. The sample carries some 150,000 clones, over 65% recorded once. This clonotype was obtained from a man in his thirties or forties in good health and CMV-seronegative. Sequencing was carried out using PBMCs.

For the CDR3, the DNA is TGCAGCGTTGATCTTCGGACTACACTTAGCACAGATACGCAGTATTTT. This codes for CSVDLRTTLSTDTQYF. The rearrangement joins TRBV29-1 to TRBJ2-3, with a weak D call TRBD2 (6 bases). The CDR3 sequence is 16 residues long. Trimming left V 3 bases short and J 0 bases short, with 16 bases between. Looked up from germline, CDR1 is SQVTM and CDR2 is ANQGSEA.